These T cell receptor beta chains were read from a single sample in a study of cytomegalovirus exposure and HLA in healthy donors. Some clones are missing from TCRdb's copy, which holds only in-frame ones; the method was immunoSEQ multiplex PCR. The table lists around 120,000 clones, around 80% of them singletons. The sample consisted of PBMCs. The receptors were sampled from a man between 18 and 29 years old in good health and CMV-seronegative. Both conserved end residues are part of each CDR3. Each record gives: CDR3 DNA, CDR3 protein, clone size, D gene, J gene, V gene. D genes are given only for firm matches. The listing skips clone size in some rows; elsewhere it reads once, few, many or a size class.

CDR3 DNA: TGCGCCAGCAGCCTCGGGACTAGCGGGAGTATGAACACCGGGGAGCTGTTTTTT
CDR3 protein: CASSLGTSGSMNTGELFF
clone size: NA
D gene: TRBD2
J gene: TRBJ2-2
V gene: TRBV5-1

CDR3 DNA: TGTGCCAGCTCACCGGGGGCAGGGGGCCGTGAAAAACTGTTTTTT
CDR3 protein: CASSPGAGGREKLFF
clone size: NA
D gene: TRBD1
J gene: TRBJ1-4
V gene: TRBV18

CDR3 DNA: TGTGCCAGCGGGAATCAGGGGGCTTCACCCCTCCACTTT
CDR3 protein: CASGNQGASPLHF
clone size: NA
D gene: TRBD1
J gene: TRBJ1-6
V gene: TRBV7-3

CDR3 DNA: TGTGCCAGCAGCCCGACAAGCTCTGGAAACACCATATATTTT
CDR3 protein: CASSPTSSGNTIYF
clone size: NA
D gene: NA
J gene: TRBJ1-3
V gene: TRBV4-2

CDR3 DNA: TGCGCCAGCAGCCAAGGAGACAGCAACACTGAAGCTTTCTTT
CDR3 protein: CASSQGDSNTEAFF
clone size: NA
D gene: NA
J gene: TRBJ1-1
V gene: TRBV4-1

CDR3 DNA: TGTGCCAGCAGTTCTACAGGGATAAATGGCTACACCTTC
CDR3 protein: CASSSTGINGYTF
clone size: NA
D gene: NA
J gene: TRBJ1-2
V gene: TRBV27

CDR3 DNA: TGTGCCAGCAGCTTAGTACAGGGGGCCACTGAAGCTTTCTTT
CDR3 protein: CASSLVQGATEAFF
clone size: once
D gene: TRBD1
J gene: TRBJ1-1
V gene: TRBV7-8

CDR3 DNA: TGTGCCAGCAGCTTGGGACATTGCGAGCAGTACTTC
CDR3 protein: CASSLGHCEQYF
clone size: NA
D gene: NA
J gene: TRBJ2-7
V gene: TRBV5-4

CDR3 DNA: TGTGCCAGCAGTGTAAACCTCCCTCGAGCGGGAGTACAAGAGACCCAGTACTTC
CDR3 protein: CASSVNLPRAGVQETQYF
clone size: NA
D gene: TRBD2
J gene: TRBJ2-5
V gene: TRBV2

CDR3 DNA: TGTGCCAGCAGCCAAGAGTTGACTAGCGGGAGGACAGATACGCAGTATTTT
CDR3 protein: CASSQELTSGRTDTQYF
clone size: NA
D gene: TRBD2
J gene: TRBJ2-3
V gene: TRBV4-2

CDR3 DNA: TGTGCCAGCAGCCTCGTCGGGGCGGGAGTCGACAATGAGCAGTTCTTC
CDR3 protein: CASSLVGAGVDNEQFF
clone size: NA
D gene: TRBD2
J gene: TRBJ2-1
V gene: TRBV7-3

CDR3 DNA: TGTGCCAGTAGACCGGGACAGGGATCTAGCTCTGGAAACACCATATATTTT
CDR3 protein: CASRPGQGSSSGNTIYF
clone size: NA
D gene: TRBD1
J gene: TRBJ1-3
V gene: TRBV19

CDR3 DNA: TGTGCCAGCAGCCCTGGGATAGCGCCCACAGATACGCAGTATTTT
CDR3 protein: CASSPGIAPTDTQYF
clone size: NA
D gene: NA
J gene: TRBJ2-3
V gene: TRBV7-9

CDR3 DNA: TGTGCCAGTAGTATACTGGCCGGGACAGGTTTAGGCGGCTACACCTTC
CDR3 protein: CASSILAGTGLGGYTF
clone size: NA
D gene: TRBD1
J gene: TRBJ1-2
V gene: TRBV19

CDR3 DNA: TGTGCCAGCAGCCCTAGAGGCAGCGGGAGCTGGAAGACCCAGTACTTC
CDR3 protein: CASSPRGSGSWKTQYF
clone size: NA
D gene: TRBD2
J gene: TRBJ2-5
V gene: TRBV7-6

CDR3 DNA: TGCGCCAGCAGCTTGGACAGCTCCTACAATGAGCAGTTCTTC
CDR3 protein: CASSLDSSYNEQFF
clone size: NA
D gene: NA
J gene: TRBJ2-1
V gene: TRBV5-1

CDR3 DNA: TGTGCCAGCAGTGAAGACAGAAGCTATGGCTACACCTTC
CDR3 protein: CASSEDRSYGYTF
clone size: few
D gene: NA
J gene: TRBJ1-2
V gene: TRBV6-1

CDR3 DNA: TGCGCCAGCAGCTTGGACCCCCCGGACACCGGGGAGCTGTTTTTT
CDR3 protein: CASSLDPPDTGELFF
clone size: few
D gene: NA
J gene: TRBJ2-2
V gene: TRBV5-1

CDR3 DNA: TGTGCCAGCAGTTTCCGCACCCCTCAGGGGGCAAACACTGAAGCTTTCTTT
CDR3 protein: CASSFRTPQGANTEAFF
clone size: NA
D gene: TRBD1
J gene: TRBJ1-1
V gene: TRBV27

CDR3 DNA: TGTGCCAGCAGCCCAAAGCCAGGGGGGACCGGGGAGCTGTTTTTT
CDR3 protein: CASSPKPGGTGELFF
clone size: NA
D gene: NA
J gene: TRBJ2-2
V gene: TRBV7-9

CDR3 DNA: TGTGCCAGCAGCCCCGACAGGGGGGTCGACACTGAAGCTTTCTTT
CDR3 protein: CASSPDRGVDTEAFF
clone size: few
D gene: TRBD1
J gene: TRBJ1-1
V gene: TRBV7-9

CDR3 DNA: TGTGCCAGCAGTAAGAGTTATAGCAATCAGCCCCAGCATTTT
CDR3 protein: CASSKSYSNQPQHF
clone size: NA
D gene: NA
J gene: TRBJ1-5
V gene: TRBV2

CDR3 DNA: TGTGCCAGCAGCGGGCGACTAGCGGGGGGGGGTAATGAGCAGTTCTTC
CDR3 protein: CASSGRLAGGGNEQFF
clone size: NA
D gene: TRBD2
J gene: TRBJ2-1
V gene: TRBV7-2

CDR3 DNA: TGTGCCAGCAGTTACTCCCGGGACAGGGCCTATGGCTACACCTTC
CDR3 protein: CASSYSRDRAYGYTF
clone size: NA
D gene: TRBD1
J gene: TRBJ1-2
V gene: TRBV6-5

CDR3 DNA: TGTGCCAGCAGCGTAGGGAGAGGGTTCGGGACTGTTAACACTAAAGCTTTCTTT
CDR3 protein: CASSVGRGFGTVNTKAFF
clone size: NA
D gene: NA
J gene: TRBJ1-1
V gene: TRBV9

CDR3 DNA: TGTGCCAGCAGTGAAGTAGAGGGCCAGGATGGCTACACCTTC
CDR3 protein: CASSEVEGQDGYTF
clone size: NA
D gene: NA
J gene: TRBJ1-2
V gene: TRBV6-1

CDR3 DNA: TGTGCCAGCAGCTTCCTAGCGCTTTCCGGGGAGCTGTTTTTT
CDR3 protein: CASSFLALSGELFF
clone size: NA
D gene: NA
J gene: TRBJ2-2
V gene: TRBV5-6

CDR3 DNA: TGTGCCAGCAGCCCCGCTACAGGGGCCGGAAACACCATATATTTT
CDR3 protein: CASSPATGAGNTIYF
clone size: NA
D gene: TRBD1
J gene: TRBJ1-3
V gene: TRBV27

CDR3 DNA: TGTGCCAGTAGTAAAGTTGCAGGGCCCCAGGGCTGGGCCTTC
CDR3 protein: CASSKVAGPQGWAF
clone size: NA
D gene: NA
J gene: TRBJ1-2
V gene: TRBV19

CDR3 DNA: TGTGCCAGCTCCCCCTCTTCGGATACGCAGTATTTT
CDR3 protein: CASSPSSDTQYF
clone size: NA
D gene: NA
J gene: TRBJ2-3
V gene: TRBV18

CDR3 DNA: TGTGCCAGCAGCTTGGCCCCAGGGGGGAACACCATATATTTT
CDR3 protein: CASSLAPGGNTIYF
clone size: NA
D gene: TRBD1
J gene: TRBJ1-3
V gene: TRBV5-6

CDR3 DNA: TGCAGTGCTAGAGCTATGGATACGCAGTATTTT
CDR3 protein: CSARAMDTQYF
clone size: NA
D gene: NA
J gene: TRBJ2-3
V gene: TRBV20-1

CDR3 DNA: TGTGCCAGCAGCTTTGCGGGACAGGGCAATCAGCCCCAGCATTTT
CDR3 protein: CASSFAGQGNQPQHF
clone size: few
D gene: TRBD1
J gene: TRBJ1-5
V gene: TRBV7-8

CDR3 DNA: TGTGCCAGCAGCTTAGGGCAACAGACCAATCAGCCCCAGCATTTT
CDR3 protein: CASSLGQQTNQPQHF
clone size: NA
D gene: NA
J gene: TRBJ1-5
V gene: TRBV7-2

CDR3 DNA: TGTGCCACCAGCAGATACAAAGGGGGGGGCAATCAGCCCCAGCATTTT
CDR3 protein: CATSRYKGGGNQPQHF
clone size: NA
D gene: NA
J gene: TRBJ1-5
V gene: TRBV15

CDR3 DNA: TGTGCCTGGAGTGTATCCGGCTACAATGAGCAGTTCTTC
CDR3 protein: CAWSVSGYNEQFF
clone size: NA
D gene: NA
J gene: TRBJ2-1
V gene: TRBV30

CDR3 DNA: TGTGCCAGCAGCTTTCAGGGTACTAGCGGGAGTCCAGATACGCAGTATTTT
CDR3 protein: CASSFQGTSGSPDTQYF
clone size: NA
D gene: TRBD2
J gene: TRBJ2-3
V gene: TRBV7-2

CDR3 DNA: TGTGCCAGAGGCTGTAGCCCAAGCAAAAGGAACACTGAAGCTTTCTTT
CDR3 protein: CARGCSPSKRNTEAFF
clone size: NA
D gene: NA
J gene: TRBJ1-1
V gene: TRBV7-5

CDR3 DNA: TGTGCCAGCAGCCCCTACTCGGGGGTGGCTAATGAAAAACTGTTTTTT
CDR3 protein: CASSPYSGVANEKLFF
clone size: NA
D gene: NA
J gene: TRBJ1-4
V gene: TRBV14

CDR3 DNA: TGTGCCAGCAGTGGGACAGTACGGTATGAGCAGTTCTTC
CDR3 protein: CASSGTVRYEQFF
clone size: NA
D gene: TRBD1
J gene: TRBJ2-1
V gene: TRBV9

CDR3 DNA: TGTGCCAGCAGTTCGACCCGGGACACTTGGGGCAATGAGCAGTTCTTC
CDR3 protein: CASSSTRDTWGNEQFF
clone size: NA
D gene: NA
J gene: TRBJ2-1
V gene: TRBV6-5

CDR3 DNA: TGTGCCAGCAGTGCAGGGGGCCCGAAATCCTACGAGCAGTACTTC
CDR3 protein: CASSAGGPKSYEQYF
clone size: few
D gene: TRBD1
J gene: TRBJ2-7
V gene: TRBV28

CDR3 DNA: TGTGCCAGCAGCTTACTTATCGGGACTGGGTACAATGAGCAGTTCTTC
CDR3 protein: CASSLLIGTGYNEQFF
clone size: NA
D gene: NA
J gene: TRBJ2-1
V gene: TRBV11-1

CDR3 DNA: TGCGCCAGCAGCGACCGGGACAGGGGATACAATGAGCAGTTCTTC
CDR3 protein: CASSDRDRGYNEQFF
clone size: NA
D gene: TRBD1
J gene: TRBJ2-1
V gene: TRBV5-1

CDR3 DNA: TGTGCCAGCAGCCTCTCTGGTTGGGGGCCCACAGGTAGCACCGGGGAGCTGTTTTTT
CDR3 protein: CASSLSGWGPTGSTGELFF
clone size: NA
D gene: NA
J gene: TRBJ2-2
V gene: TRBV13

CDR3 DNA: TGCAGCGTTGGACAGCGTGGGACTAATGAAAAACTGTTTTTT
CDR3 protein: CSVGQRGTNEKLFF
clone size: once
D gene: NA
J gene: TRBJ1-4
V gene: TRBV29-1

CDR3 DNA: TGTGCCAGCAGTAGACAGGGGTCCTACGAGCAGTACTTC
CDR3 protein: CASSRQGSYEQYF
clone size: once
D gene: TRBD1
J gene: TRBJ2-7
V gene: TRBV27

CDR3 DNA: TGTGCCAGCAGTTCAGCTCAGGGAACTGAAGCTTTCTTT
CDR3 protein: CASSSAQGTEAFF
clone size: NA
D gene: NA
J gene: TRBJ1-1
V gene: TRBV6-5

CDR3 DNA: TGTGCCAGCAGCCCCGGTCTCCCTCGGGGAGCTTTCTTT
CDR3 protein: CASSPGLPRGAFF
clone size: NA
D gene: NA
J gene: TRBJ1-1
V gene: TRBV6-5

CDR3 DNA: TGTGCCAGCTCACCAAACAGCAATAGCAATCAGCCCCAGCATTTT
CDR3 protein: CASSPNSNSNQPQHF
clone size: NA
D gene: NA
J gene: TRBJ1-5
V gene: TRBV18

CDR3 DNA: TGTGCCAGCAGCTACACCCCCCAGGGAGGTAATGAAAAACTGTTTTTT
CDR3 protein: CASSYTPQGGNEKLFF
clone size: NA
D gene: NA
J gene: TRBJ1-4
V gene: TRBV9

CDR3 DNA: TGTGCCAGTAGGGGCAGGGAGGGACTTGTCACTGAAGCTTTCTTT
CDR3 protein: CASRGREGLVTEAFF
clone size: NA
D gene: NA
J gene: TRBJ1-1
V gene: TRBV19

CDR3 DNA: TGTGCCAGCAGTTCAGGCGGGACAGGCGAGTACGAGCAGTACTTC
CDR3 protein: CASSSGGTGEYEQYF
clone size: NA
D gene: TRBD1
J gene: TRBJ2-7
V gene: TRBV28